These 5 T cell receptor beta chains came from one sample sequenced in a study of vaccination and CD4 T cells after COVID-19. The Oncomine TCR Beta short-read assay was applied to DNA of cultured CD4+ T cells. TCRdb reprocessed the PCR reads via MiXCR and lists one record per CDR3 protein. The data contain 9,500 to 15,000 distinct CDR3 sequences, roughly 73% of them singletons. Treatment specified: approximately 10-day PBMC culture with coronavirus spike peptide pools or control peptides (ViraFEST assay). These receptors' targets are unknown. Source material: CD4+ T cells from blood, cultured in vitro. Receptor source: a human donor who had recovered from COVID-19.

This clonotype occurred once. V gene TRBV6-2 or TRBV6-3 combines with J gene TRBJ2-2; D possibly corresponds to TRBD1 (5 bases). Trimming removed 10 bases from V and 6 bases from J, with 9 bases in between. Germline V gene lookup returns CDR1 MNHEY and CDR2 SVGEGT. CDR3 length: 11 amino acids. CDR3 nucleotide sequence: TGTGCCACCAGGGTTGCCGGGGAGCTGTTTTTT. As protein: CATRVAGELFF.

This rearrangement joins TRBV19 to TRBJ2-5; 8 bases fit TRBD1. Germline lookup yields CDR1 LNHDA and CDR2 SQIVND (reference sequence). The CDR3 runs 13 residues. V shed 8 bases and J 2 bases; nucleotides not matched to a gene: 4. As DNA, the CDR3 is TGTGCCAGTGGACAGGGCGCGCAAGAGACCCAGTACTTC. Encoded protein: CASGQGAQETQYF.

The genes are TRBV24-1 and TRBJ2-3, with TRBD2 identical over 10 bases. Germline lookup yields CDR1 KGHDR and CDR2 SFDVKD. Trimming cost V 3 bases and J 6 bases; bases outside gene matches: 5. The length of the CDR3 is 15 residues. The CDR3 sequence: CATSDGLAGADTQYF. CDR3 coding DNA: TGTGCCACCAGTGATGGGCTAGCGGGAGCCGATACGCAGTATTTT.

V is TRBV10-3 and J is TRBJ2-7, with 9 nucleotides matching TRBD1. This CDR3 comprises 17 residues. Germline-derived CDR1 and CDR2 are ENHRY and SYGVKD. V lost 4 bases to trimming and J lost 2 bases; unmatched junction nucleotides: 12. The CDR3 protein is CAISAPPSDRGTYEQYF. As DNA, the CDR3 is TGTGCCATCAGTGCGCCGCCATCCGACAGGGGGACCTACGAGCAGTACTTC.

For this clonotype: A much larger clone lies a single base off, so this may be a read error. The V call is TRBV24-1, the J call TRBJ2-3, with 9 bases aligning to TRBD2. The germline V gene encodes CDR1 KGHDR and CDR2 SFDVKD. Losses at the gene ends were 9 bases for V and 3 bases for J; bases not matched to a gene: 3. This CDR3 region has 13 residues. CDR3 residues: CATDLAGTDTQYF. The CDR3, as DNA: TGTGCCACCGATCTAGCGGGAACAGATACGCAGTATTTT.